The source of this T cell receptor beta chain is a study of shared clonotypes between healthy human individuals. Study summary: CD8 memory received one plate per donor, CD8 naive two, CD4 memory three and CD4 naive three. The study's findings and limits: About 5% was the fraction of naive CD4 clonotypes found shared across four donors.

With respect to this clone: The antigen is undetermined.

Only CD45RO-negative cells positively selected for CCR7 counted as naive CD8 cells, so terminally differentiated effector memory CD45RA+ cells were excluded. The study ran the assay at deep level. Measured with immunoSEQ multiplex PCR; TCRdb has only the in-frame clones, and not every one. The sample yields about 1.9 million clones, 85% to 95% seen once. Trimming left V 4 bases short and J 0 bases short, with 10 bases between. Germline assignment: CDR1 SGHVS and CDR2 FNYEAQ. This CDR3 region has 14 residues. The chain links TRBV7-6 to TRBJ2-7; the D is unclear. The sequenced sample consisted of naive CD8+ T cells from PBMCs. The TCR was taken from a man aged 18 to 29 in good health. Some clones in this sample may be carry-over from other donors' samples. The CDR3 DNA is TGTGCCAGCAGCTCGAGAACCTACTCCTACGAGCAGTACTTC. Residues: CASSSRTYSYEQYF. The full variable domain, in which reference TRBV7-6 and TRBJ2-7 provide the parts outside the CDR3, is GAGVSQSPRYKVTKRGQDVALRCDPISGHVSLYWYRQALGQGPEFLTYFNYEAQQDKSGLPNDRFSAERPEGSISTLTIQRTEQRDSAMYRCASSSRTYSYEQYFGPGTRLTVT.